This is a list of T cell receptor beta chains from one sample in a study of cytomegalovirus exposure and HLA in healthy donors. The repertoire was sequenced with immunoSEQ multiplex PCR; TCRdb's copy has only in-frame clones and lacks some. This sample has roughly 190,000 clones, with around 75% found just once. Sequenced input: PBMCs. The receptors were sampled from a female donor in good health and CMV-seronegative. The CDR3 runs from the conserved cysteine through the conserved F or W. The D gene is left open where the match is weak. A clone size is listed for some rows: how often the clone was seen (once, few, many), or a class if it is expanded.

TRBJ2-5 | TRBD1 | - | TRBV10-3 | TGTGCCATCAGGAGACAGGGACGTGAAGAGACCCAGTACTTC | CAIRRQGREETQYF
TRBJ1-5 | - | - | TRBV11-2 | TGTGCCAGCAGCTTAGGAACAGGGCAGCCCCAGCATTTT | CASSLGTGQPQHF
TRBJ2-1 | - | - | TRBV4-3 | TGCGCCAGCAGCCAAGATCAACCGGGACACCGTAGCAATGAGCAGTTCTTC | CASSQDQPGHRSNEQFF
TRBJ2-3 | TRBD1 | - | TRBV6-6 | TGTGCCAGCAGTTACTACAGGGGGCCCACAGATACGCAGTATTTT | CASSYYRGPTDTQYF
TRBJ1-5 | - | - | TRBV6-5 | TGTGCCAGCAGTTCATCATTCTATAGCAATCAGCCCCAGCATTTT | CASSSSFYSNQPQHF
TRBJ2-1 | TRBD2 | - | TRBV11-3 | TGTGCCAGCAGCTCCCGCCGCGCTAGCGGGGATGAGCAGTTCTTC | CASSSRRASGDEQFF
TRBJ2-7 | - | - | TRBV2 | TGTGCCAGCACCCAACAGGCCTACGAGCAGTACTTC | CASTQQAYEQYF
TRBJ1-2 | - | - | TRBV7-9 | TGTTCCAGCAGCTGGGTGACAGTTAACTATGGCTACACCTTC | CSSSWVTVNYGYTF
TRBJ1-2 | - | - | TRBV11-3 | TGTGCCAGCAGCTTAGAAGGTCGGGGGGGCGAATATGGCTACACCTTC | CASSLEGRGGEYGYTF
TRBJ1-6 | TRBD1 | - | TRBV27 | TGTGCCAGCAGTCCAAGACAGGGGCAGGGATCACCCCTCCACTTT | CASSPRQGQGSPLHF
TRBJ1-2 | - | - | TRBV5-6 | TGTGCCAGCAGCCGAGGGACTTCGACCTACACCTTC | CASSRGTSTYTF
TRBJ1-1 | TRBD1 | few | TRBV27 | TGTGCCAGCAGCCTAGAGACAGGGGGCAGTACTGAAGCTTTCTTT | CASSLETGGSTEAFF
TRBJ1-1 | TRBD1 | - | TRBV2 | TGTGCCAGCAGTCCAGGGGGCAGATACACTGAAGCTTTCTTT | CASSPGGRYTEAFF
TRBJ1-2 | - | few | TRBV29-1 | TGCAGCGTGACTGGACAGATAAACTATGGCTACACCTTC | CSVTGQINYGYTF
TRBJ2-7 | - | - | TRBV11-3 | TGTGCCAGCAGTCCCCCGGGACACGACGAGCAGTACTTC | CASSPPGHDEQYF
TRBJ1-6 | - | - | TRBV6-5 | TGTGCCAGCAGGACAAAGAGGGCTTATAATTCACCCCTCCACTTT | CASRTKRAYNSPLHF
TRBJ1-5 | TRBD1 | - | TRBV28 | TGTGCCAGCAGTTTATCGGCAGGGGGCGTCTTTAGCAATCAGCCCCAGCATTTT | CASSLSAGGVFSNQPQHF
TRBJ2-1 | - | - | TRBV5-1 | TGCGCCAGCAGCTTGGATGGAGCGGGCAGCTCCTACAATGAGCAGTTCTTC | CASSLDGAGSSYNEQFF
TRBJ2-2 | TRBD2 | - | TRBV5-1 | TGCGCCAGCAGCGGTATAGTGAATCGAGGTACTAGCGGGCTTTGGAACACCGGGGAGCTGTTTTTT | CASSGIVNRGTSGLWNTGELFF
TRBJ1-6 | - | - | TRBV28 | TGTGCCAGCAGTTTATTGGGTGGAGGCCCTAGCTCCTATAATTCACCCCTCCACTTT | CASSLLGGGPSSYNSPLHF
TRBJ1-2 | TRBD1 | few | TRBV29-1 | TGCAGCATAACGACAGGGTTTTTTGGCTACACCTTC | CSITTGFFGYTF
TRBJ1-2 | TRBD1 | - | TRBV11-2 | TGTGCCAGCAGCTTAGCCGCAGGGGGCCCCTATGGCTACACCTTC | CASSLAAGGPYGYTF
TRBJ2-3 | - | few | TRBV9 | TGTGCCAGCAGCGTCCAGGGACATTACACAGATACGCAGTATTTT | CASSVQGHYTDTQYF
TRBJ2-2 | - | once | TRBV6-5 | TGTGCCAGCAGTTACTCCGCGGGGGAGCTGTTTTTT | CASSYSAGELFF
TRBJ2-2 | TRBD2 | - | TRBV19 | TGTGCCAGTAGTATAGAAAGCGGGGGGCCCCCCGGGGAGCTGTTTTTT | CASSIESGGPPGELFF
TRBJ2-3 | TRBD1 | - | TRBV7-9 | TGTGCCAGCAGCCAGAAACAGGGGGCGGGCACAGATACGCAGTATTTT | CASSQKQGAGTDTQYF
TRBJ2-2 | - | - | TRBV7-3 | TGTGCCAGCAGCTTATGGCCCGGGGAGCTGTTTTTT | CASSLWPGELFF
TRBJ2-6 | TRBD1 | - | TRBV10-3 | TGTGCCATCAGTGAGGCTAGGGACAGGGGGCTGGGTGGGGCCAACGTCCTGACTTTC | CAISEARDRGLGGANVLTF
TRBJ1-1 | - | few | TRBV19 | TGTGCCAGTAGTTGGGGGGCTGAAGCTTTCTTT | CASSWGAEAFF
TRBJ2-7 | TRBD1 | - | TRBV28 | TGTGCCAGCAGTCTCCGGACAGGGGGCTACGAGCAGTACTTC | CASSLRTGGYEQYF
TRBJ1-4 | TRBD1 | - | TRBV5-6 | TGTGCCAGCAGCCGGCAGGGGGCTGGTGAAAAACTGTTTTTT | CASSRQGAGEKLFF
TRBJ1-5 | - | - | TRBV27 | TGTGCCAGCAGTTCGTACAGGGCCAATCAGCCCCAGCATTTT | CASSSYRANQPQHF
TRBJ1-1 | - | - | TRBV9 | TGTGCCAGCAGCGTAGGGACAGACCTTATGAACACTGAAGCTTTCTTT | CASSVGTDLMNTEAFF